The clone carrying this TCR beta chain was seen only once. The record originates from a study of blood T cell repertoires in COVID-19. Study context: Samples came from the United States, Italy and Spain, spanning acute and convalescent COVID-19. T cells, B-cell-depleted T cells, or PBMCs provided the cDNA or gDNA that served as material.

Germline V gives CDR1 SEHNR, CDR2 FQNEAQ (reference sequence). V lost 5 bases, J lost 1 base, and 6 bases lay in between. There are 12 residues in the CDR3. Individuals aged roughly 18 to 95 years were recruited from about two dozen US areas. Each participant's cohort was designated according to participant-reported clinical history. The repertoire was sequenced with immunoSEQ multiplex PCR; TCRdb's copy has only in-frame clones and lacks some. This sample has approximately 300,000 clones; 90% occur once, and the top ten carry approximately 4.3%. This TCR derives from a woman aged 18-30 years with acute COVID-19. The V and J genes are TRBV7-9 and TRBJ2-7; possible D gene TRBD2, 6 bases. The specimen sequenced was PBMCs or T cells enriched from blood (not recorded which). The CDR3 region is CASSGGSYEQYF. CDR3 sequence (DNA): TGTGCCAGCAGCGGAGGGTCCTACGAGCAGTACTTC. Full variable domain (remainder filled in from reference TRBV7-9 and TRBJ2-7): DTGVSQNPRHKITKRGQNVTFRCDPISEHNRLYWYRQTLGQGPEFLTYFQNEAQLEKSRLLSDRFSAERPKGSFSTLEIQRTEQGDSAMYLCASSGGSYEQYFGPGTRLTVT.